These T cell receptor beta chains were read from a single sample in a study of PD-1 blockade in classical Hodgkin lymphoma. Repertoires were generated with immunoSEQ multiplex PCR, while TCRdb's copy carries only in-frame clones and drops some. The sample holds around 37,000 clones, 80% to 95% seen once. Sample: CD4+ T cells from blood, taken before the fourth cycle of nivolumab. Every receptor here comes from a human donor with classical Hodgkin lymphoma. Each CDR3 is given with its conserved first and last residue. Fields, in order: clone size, V gene, J gene, D gene, CDR3 protein, CDR3 DNA. A D gene is named only where the DNA matches it firmly. For some rows the clone size is stated as once, few or many, or as a class when expanded; others skip it.

few,TRBV12-5,TRBJ1-5,NA,CASGYNQPQHF,TGTGCTAGTGGGTACAATCAGCCCCAGCATTTT
once,TRBV6-5,TRBJ2-7,TRBD2,CATEGRVHEQYF,TGTGCCACGGAAGGGAGGGTCCACGAGCAGTACTTC
once,TRBV19,TRBJ2-1,NA,CASKPRVPQWEQFF,TGTGCCAGTAAACCCAGGGTACCGCAATGGGAGCAGTTCTTC
NA,TRBV5-1,TRBJ1-4,NA,CASSEGNRATNEKLFF,TGCGCCAGCAGCGAGGGGAACCGTGCAACTAATGAAAAACTGTTTTTT
once,TRBV10-3,TRBJ2-2,NA,CATANTGELFF,TGTGCCACGGCGAACACCGGGGAGCTGTTTTTT
NA,TRBV28,TRBJ1-2,TRBD1,CASRDRGLRDYGYTF,TGTGCCTCCCGGGACAGGGGGCTGAGAGACTATGGCTACACCTTC
NA,TRBV11-2,TRBJ2-6,NA,CASLSGLSGANVLTF,TGTGCCAGCCTTTCCGGACTCTCTGGGGCCAACGTCCTGACTTTC
NA,TRBV30,TRBJ2-5,NA,CAWSNLVAGQKETQYF,TGTGCCTGGAGTAATCTTGTCGCGGGACAGAAAGAGACCCAGTACTTC
NA,TRBV10-2,TRBJ1-5,NA,CASSESRDQPQHF,TGCGCCAGCAGTGAGTCACGGGATCAGCCCCAGCATTTT
NA,TRBV7-6,TRBJ2-7,NA,CASSPLNTVEEQYF,TGTGCCAGCAGCCCCTTAAATACGGTGGAGGAGCAGTACTTC
NA,TRBV19,TRBJ2-3,TRBD2,CASSVIGTSSTQYF,TGTGCCAGTAGTGTAATTGGGACTAGTTCAACGCAGTATTTT
NA,TRBV27,TRBJ2-3,TRBD1,CASSLQGVDTQYF,TGTGCCAGCAGTCTTCAGGGGGTAGATACGCAGTATTTT
NA,TRBV18,TRBJ2-7,TRBD1,CASSPWDRVNIYEQYF,TGTGCCAGCTCACCATGGGACAGGGTGAACATCTACGAGCAGTACTTC
NA,TRBV10-1,TRBJ2-7,NA,CASSVDYEQYF,TGCGCCAGCAGTGTCGACTACGAGCAGTACTTC
NA,TRBV11-2,TRBJ2-1,NA,CASSLEAQGRSEQFF,TGTGCCAGCAGCTTAGAGGCACAGGGGAGGAGTGAGCAGTTCTTC
NA,TRBV11-2,TRBJ1-3,TRBD1,CASSLTGGSGNTIYF,TGTGCCAGCAGCTTGACAGGGGGCTCTGGAAACACCATATATTTT
NA,TRBV10-3,TRBJ2-1,TRBD2,CAISEFTGSSGRAEFF,TGTGCCATCAGTGAGTTCACTGGGTCTAGCGGGAGGGCCGAGTTCTTC
NA,TRBV5-4,TRBJ2-3,TRBD2,CASSLYSLAGADTQYF,TGTGCCAGCAGCTTGTACTCTCTAGCGGGAGCTGATACGCAGTATTTT
NA,TRBV27,TRBJ1-5,TRBD1,CASSLGRQGSNQPQHF,TGTGCCAGCAGTTTGGGGAGACAGGGTAGCAATCAGCCCCAGCATTTT
NA,TRBV4-2,TRBJ1-4,TRBD1,CASSQNRGSTNEKLFF,TGTGCCAGCAGCCAAAACAGGGGATCAACTAATGAAAAACTGTTTTTT
NA,TRBV5-4,TRBJ2-7,TRBD1,CASSLRQGQREQYF,TGTGCCAGCAGCTTGAGACAGGGTCAACGGGAGCAGTACTTC
NA,TRBV7-9,TRBJ2-7,TRBD2,CASSAGGGPEQYF,TGTGCCAGCAGCGCCGGGGGGGGGCCCGAGCAGTACTTC
NA,TRBV7-9,TRBJ1-1,TRBD1,CASSAKPGQGAAEAFF,TGTGCCAGCAGCGCCAAACCAGGACAGGGGGCCGCTGAAGCTTTCTTT
NA,TRBV7-9,TRBJ2-7,NA,CASSFAAPRGEQYF,TGTGCCAGCAGCTTCGCAGCGCCCCGGGGCGAGCAGTACTTC